These T cell receptor beta chains were read from a single sample in a study of pediatric ulcerative colitis. Produced via immunoSEQ multiplex PCR; TCRdb's table is partial and in-frame only. The sample contains roughly 30,000 clones, about four fifths of which appear only once. Sequencing used blood. These receptors came from a boy aged 5-17 years with severe ulcerative colitis. The CDR3 runs from the conserved cysteine through the conserved F or W. Fields, in order: V gene, clone size, J gene, D gene, CDR3 length, CDR3 protein, CDR3 DNA. The D gene is left open where the match is weak. Where a row states a size, it is once, few, many or the class of an expanded clone; other rows omit it.

V gene: TRBV5-1
clone size: NA
J gene: TRBJ1-2
D gene: TRBD1
CDR3 length: 15
CDR3 protein: CASSTGQGRRTGYTF
CDR3 DNA: TGCGCCAGCAGCACCGGACAGGGTCGTCGTACGGGCTACACCTTC

V gene: TRBV5-1
clone size: NA
J gene: TRBJ1-2
D gene: NA
CDR3 length: 13
CDR3 protein: CASSLEGIYGYTF
CDR3 DNA: TGCGCCAGCAGCTTAGAAGGGATATATGGCTACACCTTC

V gene: TRBV13
clone size: NA
J gene: TRBJ2-7
D gene: NA
CDR3 length: 14
CDR3 protein: CASSRGFPSYEQYF
CDR3 DNA: TGTGCCAGCAGCCGCGGGTTCCCCTCCTACGAGCAGTACTTC

V gene: TRBV4-1
clone size: NA
J gene: TRBJ1-3
D gene: NA
CDR3 length: 15
CDR3 protein: CASGVQPTGGNTIYF
CDR3 DNA: TGCGCCAGCGGGGTCCAACCCACGGGCGGAAACACCATATATTTT

V gene: TRBV7-9
clone size: once
J gene: TRBJ1-1
D gene: NA
CDR3 length: 12
CDR3 protein: CASSLPRTEAFF
CDR3 DNA: TGTGCCAGCAGCCTGCCCAGAACTGAAGCTTTCTTT

V gene: TRBV4-3
clone size: NA
J gene: TRBJ1-2
D gene: NA
CDR3 length: 14
CDR3 protein: CASSQDRKYGGYTF
CDR3 DNA: TGCGCCAGCAGCCAAGATCGGAAGTACGGGGGCTACACCTTC

V gene: TRBV5-1
clone size: NA
J gene: TRBJ2-3
D gene: TRBD2
CDR3 length: 16
CDR3 protein: CASSLVTSGNTDTQYF
CDR3 DNA: TGCGCCAGCAGCTTGGTTACTAGCGGAAACACAGATACGCAGTATTTT

V gene: TRBV7-2
clone size: NA
J gene: TRBJ1-2
D gene: TRBD1
CDR3 length: 16
CDR3 protein: CASSPTPGQGRGGYTF
CDR3 DNA: TGTGCCAGCAGCCCAACCCCGGGACAGGGTAGAGGCGGCTACACCTTC

V gene: TRBV19
clone size: NA
J gene: TRBJ1-6
D gene: NA
CDR3 length: 14
CDR3 protein: CASRQFRNNSPLHF
CDR3 DNA: TGTGCCAGTCGACAGTTCCGAAATAATTCACCCCTCCACTTT

V gene: TRBV27
clone size: NA
J gene: TRBJ1-6
D gene: TRBD1
CDR3 length: 14
CDR3 protein: CASGRQGANSPLHF
CDR3 DNA: TGTGCCAGCGGGAGACAGGGGGCGAATTCACCCCTCCACTTT

V gene: TRBV6-1
clone size: once
J gene: TRBJ1-2
D gene: NA
CDR3 length: 14
CDR3 protein: CASLRDTIDYGYTF
CDR3 DNA: TGTGCCAGCCTCCGGGACACCATTGACTATGGCTACACCTTC

V gene: TRBV5-1
clone size: NA
J gene: TRBJ2-5
D gene: NA
CDR3 length: 15
CDR3 protein: CASSLVRGMREPQYF
CDR3 DNA: TGCGCCAGCAGCTTGGTAAGGGGAATGAGAGAGCCCCAGTACTTC

V gene: TRBV4-3
clone size: NA
J gene: TRBJ1-1
D gene: NA
CDR3 length: 18
CDR3 protein: CASSQDGVGGERSTEAFF
CDR3 DNA: TGCGCCAGCAGCCAAGATGGGGTCGGAGGGGAGCGGAGCACTGAAGCTTTCTTT

V gene: TRBV4-1
clone size: NA
J gene: TRBJ1-2
D gene: NA
CDR3 length: 15
CDR3 protein: CASSDQPGSRRGYTF
CDR3 DNA: TGCGCCAGCAGCGACCAGCCCGGCAGTCGGCGGGGCTACACCTTC

V gene: TRBV7-9
clone size: NA
J gene: TRBJ1-1
D gene: NA
CDR3 length: 14
CDR3 protein: CASSLGPEGAEAFF
CDR3 DNA: TGTGCCAGCAGCTTAGGTCCAGAGGGGGCTGAAGCTTTCTTT

V gene: TRBV6-5
clone size: NA
J gene: TRBJ1-1
D gene: NA
CDR3 length: 13
CDR3 protein: CASTTGLNTEAFF
CDR3 DNA: TGTGCCAGCACGACAGGTCTGAACACTGAAGCTTTCTTT

V gene: TRBV28
clone size: few
J gene: TRBJ1-6
D gene: TRBD1
CDR3 length: 15
CDR3 protein: CASSPAGQGTSPLHF
CDR3 DNA: TGTGCCAGCAGTCCGGCGGGACAGGGGACTTCACCCCTCCACTTT

V gene: TRBV27
clone size: NA
J gene: TRBJ2-5
D gene: TRBD2
CDR3 length: 14
CDR3 protein: CASSPTSVQETQYF
CDR3 DNA: TGTGCCAGCAGCCCGACTAGCGTCCAAGAGACCCAGTACTTC

V gene: TRBV9
clone size: NA
J gene: TRBJ2-2
D gene: NA
CDR3 length: 14
CDR3 protein: CASSVNSGTGELFF
CDR3 DNA: TGTGCCAGCAGCGTAAACTCGGGCACCGGGGAGCTGTTTTTT

V gene: TRBV5-4
clone size: NA
J gene: TRBJ1-1
D gene: TRBD1
CDR3 length: 15
CDR3 protein: CASSSPGGRNTEAFF
CDR3 DNA: TGTGCCAGCAGCTCACCAGGGGGGAGGAACACTGAAGCTTTCTTT

V gene: TRBV29-1
clone size: NA
J gene: TRBJ2-1
D gene: NA
CDR3 length: 13
CDR3 protein: CSVEDSGVDEQFF
CDR3 DNA: TGCAGCGTTGAAGATTCAGGGGTCGATGAGCAGTTCTTC

V gene: TRBV5-1
clone size: once
J gene: TRBJ2-1
D gene: TRBD1
CDR3 length: 17
CDR3 protein: CASSSSPGQSTGNEQFF
CDR3 DNA: TGCGCCAGCAGCTCTTCCCCGGGACAGAGTACAGGGAATGAGCAGTTCTTC

V gene: TRBV27
clone size: NA
J gene: TRBJ1-2
D gene: NA
CDR3 length: 11
CDR3 protein: CASSSLHGYTF
CDR3 DNA: TGTGCCAGCAGTTCGCTCCATGGCTACACCTTC

V gene: TRBV19
clone size: NA
J gene: TRBJ2-2
D gene: NA
CDR3 length: 12
CDR3 protein: CASSPQTGELFF
CDR3 DNA: TGTGCCAGTAGTCCTCAGACCGGGGAGCTGTTTTTT

V gene: TRBV5-4
clone size: NA
J gene: TRBJ2-2
D gene: TRBD2
CDR3 length: 16
CDR3 protein: CASSLLAGESTGELFF
CDR3 DNA: TGTGCCAGCAGCTTACTGGCGGGGGAGAGCACCGGGGAGCTGTTTTTT

V gene: TRBV5-3
clone size: NA
J gene: TRBJ1-4
D gene: NA
CDR3 length: 15
CDR3 protein: CARTPWVPSGEKLFF
CDR3 DNA: TGTGCCAGAACCCCCTGGGTGCCCTCGGGTGAAAAACTGTTTTTT

V gene: TRBV30
clone size: once
J gene: TRBJ1-6
D gene: TRBD1
CDR3 length: 14
CDR3 protein: CAWSGRGGSSPLHF
CDR3 DNA: TGTGCCTGGAGTGGTAGAGGGGGCAGTTCACCCCTCCACTTT

V gene: TRBV5-1
clone size: NA
J gene: TRBJ1-1
D gene: NA
CDR3 length: 14
CDR3 protein: CASSLNTGNTEAFF
CDR3 DNA: TGCGCCAGCAGCTTGAATACTGGGAACACTGAAGCTTTCTTT

V gene: TRBV5-6
clone size: NA
J gene: TRBJ1-1
D gene: TRBD1
CDR3 length: 15
CDR3 protein: CASSFGTGLVTEAFF
CDR3 DNA: TGTGCCAGCAGCTTTGGGACAGGGTTAGTCACTGAAGCTTTCTTT

V gene: TRBV4-1
clone size: NA
J gene: TRBJ2-3
D gene: NA
CDR3 length: 14
CDR3 protein: CASSQDGSADTQYF
CDR3 DNA: TGCGCCAGCAGCCAAGATGGATCCGCGGATACGCAGTATTTT

V gene: TRBV27
clone size: few
J gene: TRBJ1-1
D gene: NA
CDR3 length: 13
CDR3 protein: CASSREGNTEAFF
CDR3 DNA: TGTGCCAGCAGTAGGGAGGGAAACACTGAAGCTTTCTTT

V gene: TRBV9
clone size: NA
J gene: TRBJ2-1
D gene: NA
CDR3 length: 15
CDR3 protein: CASSVAFGSYNEQFF
CDR3 DNA: TGTGCCAGCAGCGTGGCCTTTGGGTCCTACAATGAGCAGTTCTTC

V gene: TRBV15
clone size: NA
J gene: TRBJ1-6
D gene: NA
CDR3 length: 16
CDR3 protein: CATSRVKPGYNSPLHF
CDR3 DNA: TGTGCCACCAGCAGAGTTAAGCCAGGGTACAATTCACCCCTCCACTTT